This T cell receptor (beta chain) was sequenced for a study of PD-1 blockade in classical Hodgkin lymphoma (dated by TCRdb to the early 2020s). Study-wide context: Nivolumab dosing was 3 mg/kg intravenously every 2 weeks, continuing until either disease progression or unacceptable toxicity. The study used CyTOF and TCR beta sequencing to define a peripheral blood immune signature of response to PD-1 blockade in classical Hodgkin lymphoma.

The time point label of this sample denotes: cycle 4 day 1 (C4D1), after 6 weeks of nivolumab. Relapse after autologous stem cell transplantation had occurred in all trial patients, and cohorts A, B and C were distinguished by prior brentuximab vedotin exposure. Using a Miltenyi CD4+ T cell isolation kit, CD4+ T cells were purified from thawed PBMCs through magnetic negative selection. The trial cohort included 55 to 60 patients with relapsed/refractory classical Hodgkin lymphoma, and each patient had a best overall response of complete response, partial response or progressive disease. Trial patients were treated with single-agent nivolumab in the multi-cohort phase II CheckMate 205 trial. An independent review committee assessed best overall response by applying the 2007 International Working Group response criteria. PBMCs from the trial were collected at three points: immediately before nivolumab initiation (C1D1), and during therapy at cycle 2 day 1 and cycle 4 day 1. Peripheral blood was collected in 8 mL Vacutainer Cell Preparation Tubes, from which PBMCs were isolated by centrifugation and then cryopreserved. Purified CD4+ and CD8+ fractions were prepared only for cases in which an additional PBMC sample was available. Magnetically labelled cells were depleted on LS columns in a quadroMACS separator, and the flow-through was collected as the purified fraction.

The Qiagen DNeasy kit was used to extract genomic DNA both from unsorted PBMCs and from the negatively selected CD4+ and CD8+ fractions. TCR beta CDR3 regions were amplified by immunoSEQ multiplex PCR using primers annealing to V and J segments. A synthetic immune receptor repertoire was used to minimize amplification bias, and any remaining bias was removed computationally after sequencing. From the authors' description of their analysis: Repertoire diversity was quantified as the Shannon entropy index using custom Python scripts. Unsorted, CD4+ and CD8+ repertoires were analyzed separately, except in combined analyses where CD4+ and CD8+ sequences were merged in silico. A clone was considered expanded if an increase in frequency of at least 2-fold after treatment relative to C1D1 was found, and a pseudocount of 0.5 was applied to clones undetected at baseline. Clones with 0 or 1 copy at C1D1 were classified as singleton clones, and clones with 2 or more copies were classified as non-singleton clones. By matching protein sequences in sorted samples from the same patient, clones expanded in unsorted samples were annotated as CD4+, CD8+ or unknown. Wilcoxon tests on paired samples were used to test changes in diversity from C1D1 to C4D1. As stored in TCRdb, this immuneACCESS dataset retains in-frame rearrangements with V and J assigned. A fraction of the clones does not appear; measured against another copy, unresolved V genes explain less than half of the discrepancy, and the remainder lacks a known reason. V, J and clone size were drawn from that table, and D and trimming were deduced from the DNA. This sample comprises fewer than 35,000 clones, roughly nine tenths of them detected only once. 0.3% of the sample is held by the ten biggest clonotypes.

The CDR3, from cysteine to phenylalanine, totals 16 residues. This entry keeps only the CDR3 DNA: 48 bases, framed from base 1. The germline V gene (reference sequence) supplies CDR1 SEHNR and CDR2 FQNEAQ. V trim: 2 bases; J trim: 1 base; unmatched bases: 7. What the work shows at the level of the full study, not this receptor alone: By C4D1, a significant rise was seen in CD4+ TCR diversity but not in CD8+ TCR diversity (p=0.0027 vs p=0.16), and the rise was most apparent among complete responders (p=0.02). Baseline TCR diversity was reported to be lower in newly diagnosed patients than in healthy donors, and even lower in relapsed/refractory patients. Diversity was lower in patients who began nivolumab less than 1 year after ASCT, so these patients were left out of later analyses to avoid confounding by immune reconstitution. Only a single clinical trial cohort was studied, and what caused the repertoire differences, possibly disease activity or prior therapy, remained undefined. Baseline diversity similar to that of newly diagnosed patients was observed in trial patients achieving complete response, whereas significantly lower diversity was observed in partial responders and progressors.

A remark on this clone: Its antigen has not been determined. Base-call qualities are not available, and no considerably larger clone is one nucleotide away.

The clonotype was recovered from a human donor with classical Hodgkin lymphoma. The input for sequencing was CD4+ T cells from blood, taken before the fourth cycle of nivolumab. Recombination linked TRBV7-9 to TRBJ1-2, with 7 junctional bases fitting TRBD1. The bases read TGTGCCAGCAGCTTACTTCCAACAGGGGTTAACTATGGCTACACCTTC. Translated, it gives CASSLLPTGVNYGYTF.